This T cell receptor (beta chain) derives from a study of OX40 agonist ivuxolimab in advanced cancers. About the study: Patients receiving dose escalation had hepatocellular carcinoma, melanoma, renal cell or head and neck cancer.

Trimming left V 7 bases short and J 5 bases short, with 14 bases between. CDR3 length: 13 amino acids. Looked up from germline, CDR1 is SNHLY and CDR2 is FYNNEI. The protocol was immunoSEQ multiplex PCR, while the TCRdb copy is restricted to in-frame clones and leaves out a portion. The top ten clones hold 0.65% to 0.8% of a sample with under 100,000 clones, 70% to 90% of them seen once. Sequencing was performed on CD4+ or CD8+ T cells sorted from blood, taken in a trial of the OX40 agonist ivuxolimab. The chain joins TRBV2 to TRBJ1-2; a weak D match, TRBD1 (6 bases). This receptor was obtained from an adult with an advanced solid tumor such as melanoma, head and neck, liver or kidney cancer. The CDR3 reads CASKTGGSYGYTF. The CDR3, as DNA: TGTGCCAGCAAGACAGGTGGATCATATGGCTACACCTTC.